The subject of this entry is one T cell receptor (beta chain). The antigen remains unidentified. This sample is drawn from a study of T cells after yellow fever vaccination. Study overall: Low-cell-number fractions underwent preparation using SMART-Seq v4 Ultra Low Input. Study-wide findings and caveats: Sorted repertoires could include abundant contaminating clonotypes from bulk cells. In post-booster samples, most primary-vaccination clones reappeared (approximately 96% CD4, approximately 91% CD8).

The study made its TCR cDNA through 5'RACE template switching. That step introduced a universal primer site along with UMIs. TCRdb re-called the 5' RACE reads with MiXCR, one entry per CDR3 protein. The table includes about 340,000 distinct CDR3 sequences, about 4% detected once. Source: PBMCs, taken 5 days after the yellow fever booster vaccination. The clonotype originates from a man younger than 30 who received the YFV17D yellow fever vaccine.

CDR3: CSASLLEGGTQYF. In nucleotides, the CDR3 is TGCAGTGCTAGTCTACTAGAAGGGGGGACCCAGTACTTC. The chain couples TRBV20-1 to TRBJ2-5; TRBD1 might be the D (6 bases). CDR1 DFQATT and CDR2 SNEGSKA come from the germline V gene (reference sequence). This CDR3 is 13 amino acids long. Trimming took off 3 bases at V and 7 bases at J, with 15 bases between the two ends.